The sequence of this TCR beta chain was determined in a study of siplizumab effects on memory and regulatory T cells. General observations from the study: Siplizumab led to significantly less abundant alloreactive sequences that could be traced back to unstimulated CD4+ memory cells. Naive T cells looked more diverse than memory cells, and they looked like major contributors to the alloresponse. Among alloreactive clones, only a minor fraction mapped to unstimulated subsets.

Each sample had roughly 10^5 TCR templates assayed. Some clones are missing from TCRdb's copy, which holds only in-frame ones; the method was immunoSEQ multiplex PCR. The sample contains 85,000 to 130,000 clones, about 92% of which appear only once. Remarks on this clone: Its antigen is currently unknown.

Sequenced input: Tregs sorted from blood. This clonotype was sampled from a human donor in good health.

The CDR3 nucleotides are TGTGCCAGCAGCACAGCGACAGGTCCCCTCAATCAGCCCCAGCATTTT. It specifies CASSTATGPLNQPQHF. The rearrangement uses TRBV28 and TRBJ1-5, with TRBD1 as a possible D gene (6 bases). CDR1 is MDHEN and CDR2 is SYDVKM in the germline V gene. This CDR3 contains 16 residues. Trimming removed 6 bases at V and 3 bases at J, with 18 bases between.